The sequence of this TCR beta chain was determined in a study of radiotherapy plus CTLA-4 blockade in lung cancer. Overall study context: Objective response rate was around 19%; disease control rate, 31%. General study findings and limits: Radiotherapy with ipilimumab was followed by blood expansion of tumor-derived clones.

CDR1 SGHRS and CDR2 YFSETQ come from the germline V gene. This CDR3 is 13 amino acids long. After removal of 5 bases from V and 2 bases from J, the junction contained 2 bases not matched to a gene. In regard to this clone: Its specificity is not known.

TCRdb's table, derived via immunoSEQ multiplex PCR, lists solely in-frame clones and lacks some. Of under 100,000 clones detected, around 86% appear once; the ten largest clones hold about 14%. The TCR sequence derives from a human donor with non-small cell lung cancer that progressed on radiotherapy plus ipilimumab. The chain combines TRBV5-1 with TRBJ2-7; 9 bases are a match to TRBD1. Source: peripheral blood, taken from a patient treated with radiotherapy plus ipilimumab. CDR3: CASSWDRAYEQYF. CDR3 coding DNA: TGCGCCAGCAGTTGGGACAGGGCCTACGAGCAGTACTTC.